Sequencing of this T cell receptor beta chain was carried out in a study of blood T cell repertoires in COVID-19. Study-wide context: Acute and convalescent COVID-19 specimens originated in the United States, Italy and Spain.

Per the original data handling: It was from reference gene primer amplification that nucleated cell counts were estimated. Measured with immunoSEQ multiplex PCR; TCRdb has only the in-frame clones, and not every one. The V and J calls and the clone size are those of that table, but D and trimming were determined from the DNA. The data contain roughly 200,000 clones, 84% of them singletons. The CDR3 is 14 amino acids. Germline CDR1 and CDR2: MGHRA and YSYEKL. Trimming stripped 2 bases from V and 6 bases from J, with 10 bases between. Sequences were obtained from peripheral blood. The chain couples TRBV4-1 to TRBJ1-4; unclear D gene. This receptor was obtained from a human donor in a cohort sampled during active COVID-19. DNA for the CDR3: TGCGCCAGCAGCCAAACTGGGAGGGATGAAAAACTGTTTTTT. This encodes CASSQTGRDEKLFF.